One and the same sample provided the 18 T cell receptor beta chains below, sequenced in a study of post-analysis software for immune sequencing data. Study-level results: Controls had lower frequencies than patients of 4 or 5 TRBV segments, which included TRBV5-6, TRBV5-1 and TRBV20-1.

These TCRs' antigens remain unknown. The authors incorporated unique molecular identifiers into the TCR beta cDNA libraries. TCRdb reanalysed the PCR reads using MiXCR and keeps one entry per CDR3 protein. The profile shows around 400,000 distinct CDR3 sequences, less than 35% of them singletons. The sequenced sample was blood. The receptors were gathered from a girl aged 10-17 years with multiple sclerosis.

The chain joins TRBV7-6 to TRBJ2-1, with 9 positions matching TRBD2. V was clipped by 4 bases and J by 8 bases; unmatched bases: 9. This CDR3 region has 15 residues. From germline, CDR1 is SGHVS and CDR2 FNYEAQ. The CDR3 bases are TGTGCCAGCAGCTCTGGCCTAGCGGGGATCCATGAGCAGTTCTTC. Its translation: CASSSGLAGIHEQFF.

This clonotype was counted a few times. This chain links TRBV7-2 with TRBJ2-1; unclear D gene. CDR1 and CDR2 from the germline V gene are SGHTA and FQGNSA. This CDR3 contains 12 residues. V lost 5 bases to trimming and J lost 6 bases, with 8 bases between them. The CDR3 DNA is TGTGCCAGCAGCCTCTCCCCCAATGAGCAGTTCTTC. Translated: CASSLSPNEQFF.

Of note for this clonotype: A read error is possible here, since a much larger clone lies one base away. V gene TRBV20-1 combines with J gene TRBJ2-2; unclear D gene. The CDR3 consists of 14 residues. Germline CDR1 and CDR2: DFQATT and SNEGSKA (reference sequence). V lost 2 bases and J lost 5, with 12 bases in between. CDR3 loop: CSARRVGRTGELFF. CDR3 nucleotides: TGCAGTGCTAGACGAGTGGGAAGGACCGGGGAGCTGTTTTTT.

This clonotype was seen a few times. The chain joins TRBV20-1 to TRBJ1-6; a possible D gene is TRBD1 (6 bases). V was shortened by 5 bases and J by 3 bases, with 11 bases between the two germline ends. This CDR3 has 14 amino acids. Germline loops: CDR1 DFQATT, CDR2 SNEGSKA (reference sequence). The DNA of the CDR3 is TGCAGTGCTCCGGACAGACTCTATAATTCACCCCTCCACTTT. It encodes CSAPDRLYNSPLHF.

V and J are TRBV27 and TRBJ1-5; D possibly corresponds to TRBD1 (5 bases). The germline V gene encodes CDR1 MNHEY and CDR2 SMNVEV (reference sequence). V lost 3 bases and J 4 bases, leaving 7 bases between the germline ends. This CDR3 spans 13 amino acids. The CDR3 nucleotides are TGTGCCAGCAGTTTCAAGGGGAATCAGCCCCAGCATTTT. Protein: CASSFKGNQPQHF.

V usage is TRBV12-3 or TRBV12-4 and J usage is TRBJ2-1, with D possibly matching TRBD2 (6 bases). With 1 base removed from V and 12 bases from J, the gap between germline ends came to 31 bases. CDR3 length: 19 residues. CDR3 protein: CASSLDPGRLADDYRVQFF. CDR3 in DNA: TGTGCCAGCAGTTTAGATCCGGGACGCTTAGCGGACGATTACAGAGTGCAGTTCTTC.

CDR3 sequence (DNA): TGTGCCAGAGAGGGGCGGAGGGGGTTTATGAACACTGAAGCTTTCTTT. The encoded protein is CAREGRRGFMNTEAFF. This chain connects TRBV6-5 to TRBJ1-1, with TRBD1 as a possible D gene (6 bases). This CDR3 region has 16 residues. Trimming pared 9 bases from V and 0 bases from J, leaving 20 bases between. Per germline, CDR1 MNHEY and CDR2 SVGAGI.

This clonotype came up a few times. The chain employs TRBV5-1 and TRBJ1-2; D unclear. The CDR3 is made up of 15 amino acids. Germline values: CDR1 SGHRS, CDR2 YFSETQ. Trimming cost V 0 bases and J 6 bases, with 15 bases left between them. The CDR3 loop reads CASSLVIFGGDGYTF. CDR3 nucleotides: TGCGCCAGCAGCTTGGTGATATTTGGCGGGGATGGCTACACCTTC.

This clonotype was found many times. J is TRBJ1-5 and V is TRBV12-3 or TRBV12-4, with D uncertain. V dropped 0 bases and J dropped 7 bases, with 7 bases sitting between them. The CDR3 is made up of 13 amino acids. The CDR3 region is CASSLAWGQPQHF. CDR3 DNA: TGTGCCAGCAGTTTAGCATGGGGACAGCCCCAGCATTTT.

This clonotype appeared many times. The chain uses TRBV12-3 or TRBV12-4 and TRBJ2-7; D is perhaps TRBD2 (5 bases). CDR3 size: 11 residues. The V gene lost 5 bases and the J gene lost 6 bases, with 8 bases spanning the gap. The CDR3 loop reads CASSRGGEQYF. The CDR3 DNA reads as TGTGCCAGCAGTCGGGGTGGCGAGCAGTACTTC.

About this clonotype itself: One base away lies a much larger clone, so this may be a sequencing read error. The chain uses TRBV12-3 or TRBV12-4 and TRBJ2-3, with TRBD2 matching 7 bases. Germline trimming cut 1 base from V and 8 bases from J; bases unmatched to any gene: 6. The CDR3 runs to 14 residues. The CDR3 coding sequence is TGTGCCAGCAGTTTAGGTGGCGGGGGAGGTACGCAGTATTTT. Translating it yields CASSLGGGGGTQYF.

This clonotype turned up a few times. The chain is built from TRBV9 and TRBJ2-6; 7 nucleotides agree with TRBD1. CDR1 and CDR2 from the germline V gene are SGDLS and YYNGEE. There are 19 residues in the CDR3. Unmatched junction bases numbered 13, after V lost 3 bases and J lost 1 base. The CDR3: CASSAQTGVRSSGANVLTF. The CDR3 nucleotides are TGTGCCAGCAGCGCCCAAACAGGGGTAAGGAGTTCTGGGGCCAACGTCCTGACTTTC.

This clonotype came up a few times. The chain carries TRBV4-1 and TRBJ2-5; 14 bases map to TRBD2. This CDR3 has 17 amino acids. Losses at the gene ends were 0 bases for V and 1 base for J; bases not matched to a gene: 1. CDR1 MGHRA and CDR2 YSYEKL come from the germline V gene. The CDR3 DNA is TGCGCCAGCAGCCAAGAGGGACTAGCGGGGGTCCAAGAGACCCAGTACTTC. Translating it yields CASSQEGLAGVQETQYF.

The gene calls are TRBV7-2 and TRBJ2-5; 7 bases are a match to TRBD1. The CDR3 is 15 amino acids. V gave up 4 bases and J gave up 2 bases; unmatched junction bases: 7. The germline gives CDR1 SGHTA, CDR2 FQGNSA. The chain's CDR3 is CASSWVGDRQETQYF. DNA of the CDR3: TGTGCCAGCAGCTGGGTTGGGGACAGACAAGAGACCCAGTACTTC.

The chain employs TRBV2 and TRBJ2-7, with D perhaps TRBD1 (5 bases). This CDR3 region has 13 residues. Trimming cost V 8 bases and J 3 bases, with 14 bases left between them. Germline CDR1 SNHLY, CDR2 FYNNEI. The CDR3 DNA reads as TGTGCCAGCGGGTCCGGACACCGCTACGAGCAGTACTTC. This codes for CASGSGHRYEQYF.

The sample holds many counts of this clonotype. V is TRBV6-5 and J is TRBJ2-1; 8 bases fit TRBD1. With 5 bases clipped from V and 9 bases from J, the junction kept 9 bases outside the gene matches. CDR3 length equals 14 residues. The V gene's germline CDR1 is MNHEY and CDR2 SVGAGI. CDR3: CASSRGQGQGEQFF. In DNA, the CDR3 is TGTGCCAGCAGTCGAGGACAGGGTCAGGGTGAGCAGTTCTTC.

The table lists this clonotype with many counts. This chain links TRBV7-2 with TRBJ2-3; 11 bases map to TRBD2. This CDR3 is built from 15 residues. With 1 base clipped from V and 5 bases from J, the junction kept 2 bases outside the gene matches. Germline CDR1 SGHTA, CDR2 FQGNSA. The DNA for the CDR3 is TGTGCCAGCAGCTTAGGGCTAGCGGGGGGAGATACGCAGTATTTT. Its translation is CASSLGLAGGDTQYF.

The rearrangement uses TRBV6-1 and TRBJ1-1, with D hard to call. This CDR3 region has 12 residues. From germline, CDR1 is MNHNS and CDR2 SASEGT. The V end was cut by 5 bases, the J end by 7 bases, with 11 bases between. For the CDR3, the DNA is TGTGCCAGCAGTCTCAGGCTCCTTGAAGCTTTCTTT. Protein sequence: CASSLRLLEAFF.